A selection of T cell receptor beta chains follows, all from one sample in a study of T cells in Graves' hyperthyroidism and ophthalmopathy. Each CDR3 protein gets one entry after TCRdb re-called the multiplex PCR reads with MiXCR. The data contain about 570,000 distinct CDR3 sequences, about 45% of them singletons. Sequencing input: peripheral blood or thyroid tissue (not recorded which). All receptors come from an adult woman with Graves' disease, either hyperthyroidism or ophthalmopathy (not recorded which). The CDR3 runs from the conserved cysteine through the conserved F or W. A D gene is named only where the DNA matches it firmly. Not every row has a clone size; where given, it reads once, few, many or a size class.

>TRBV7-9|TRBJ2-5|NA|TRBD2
TGTGCCAGCAGTCGACTAGCGGGAAATGAAACCCAGTACTTC
CASSRLAGNETQYF
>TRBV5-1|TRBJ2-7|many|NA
TGCGCCAGCAGCTTGGCCCCTTCAGCGGTCAGCTCCTACGAGCAGTACTTC
CASSLAPSAVSSYEQYF
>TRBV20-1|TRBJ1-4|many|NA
TGCAGTGCTAGAGATCTTACAGACGGACGTGAAAAACTGTTTTTT
CSARDLTDGREKLFF
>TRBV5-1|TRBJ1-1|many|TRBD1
TGCGCCAGCAGCACCCGACAGGGGGCCACTGAAGCTTTCTTT
CASSTRQGATEAFF
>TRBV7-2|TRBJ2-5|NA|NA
TGTGCCAGCAGCTTAGATAGAGGGCCAGGGGAGACCCAGTACTTC
CASSLDRGPGETQYF
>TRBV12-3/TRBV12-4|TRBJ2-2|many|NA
TGTGCCAGCAGTTTAGTTGGGATGAACGCCGGGGAGCTGTTTTTT
CASSLVGMNAGELFF
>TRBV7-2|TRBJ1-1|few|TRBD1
TGTGCCAGCAGCTTAGCTCAGGGGGCTCAAGCTTTCTTT
CASSLAQGAQAFF
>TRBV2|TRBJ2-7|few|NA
TGTGCCAGCAGTGAAGGTTCTGCGGTTGGGAGGGAGCAGTACTTC
CASSEGSAVGREQYF
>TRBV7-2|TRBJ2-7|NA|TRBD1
TGTGCCAGCAGCTTGGACAGGGCGTCGGGCGAGCAGTACTTC
CASSLDRASGEQYF
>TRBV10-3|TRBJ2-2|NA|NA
TGTGCCAGCAGCCAAGAGCTGGGGAACACCGGGGAGCTGTTTTTT
CASSQELGNTGELFF